This TCR beta chain was sequenced in a study of blood T cell repertoires in COVID-19. About the research overall: COVID-19 samples collected from the United States, Italy and Spain covered acute and convalescent phases. T cells, B-cell-depleted T cells, or PBMCs supplied cDNA or gDNA.

The CDR3 is made up of 18 amino acids. The V gene end was trimmed by 0 bases and the J gene end by 7 bases; junction bases not matched to a gene: 14. Germline loops: CDR1 LGHNA, CDR2 YNFKEQ. Here immunoSEQ multiplex PCR was the method, and the copy in TCRdb shows in-frame clones only, minus some. In the table there are 190,000 or so clones, roughly 90% of which are singletons. The specimen sequenced was peripheral blood. The chain uses TRBV4-2 and TRBJ2-2; 7 positions match TRBD2. The origin of this receptor is a man aged 50 to 60 with acute or convalescent COVID-19. The CDR3 sequence is CASSQESYGGRFGGELFF. CDR3 coding DNA: TGTGCCAGCAGCCAAGAGTCTTATGGCGGGAGATTCGGCGGGGAGCTGTTTTTT.